The clone carrying this T cell receptor (beta chain) has at least ten counts. As yet, its antigen is unknown. The CDR3 is made up of 12 amino acids. V shed 7 bases and J shed 0 bases, with 8 bases lying between them. CDR1 and CDR2 (germline): SGDLS, YYNGEE. This specimen comes from a study of blood T cells in healthy people across ages. Study outcomes and limitations: Naive T cell percentage showed a strong correlation with TCR beta diversity.

A minimum of 6.5 million PBMCs was isolated per sample. Using a J-beta primer mix together with a sample-barcoded 5' primer, a second PCR was run for 7 to 11 cycles. One entry per CDR3 protein, called by TCRdb with MiXCR from the 5' RACE reads. The sample records 1 million or so distinct CDR3 sequences, over 35% being singletons. This receptor was identified in a woman between 55 and 75 years old in good health. The sample taken for sequencing was blood. V gene TRBV9 combines with J gene TRBJ2-7, with D maybe TRBD2 (6 bases). In DNA form, the CDR3 reads TGTGCCAGCGGCGGGGTCTCCTACGAGCAGTACTTC. Protein: CASGGVSYEQYF.